The T cell receptor (beta chain) described here comes from a study of T cells after yellow fever vaccination (dated by TCRdb to between 2018 and 2021). As for the study more broadly: The SMART-Seq v4 Ultra Low Input RNA kit was used to prepare libraries from fractions with low cell numbers. To follow T-cell clones before and after primary and booster YFV17D yellow fever vaccination, bulk TCR alpha and beta repertoires were sequenced over time. Two healthy male donors, one aged 18 to 30 and one aged 30 to 40 years, were included in the cohort. Blood was collected at multiple timepoints before and after primary and secondary immunization, and bulk PBMC replicates and cell subsets were isolated.

The sample's treatment or condition label, in plain terms: live attenuated yellow fever vaccine strain. PBMCs were isolated from peripheral blood using a standard Ficoll-Paque protocol. Dynabeads CD4 and CD8 positive selection kits were used to isolate CD4 and CD8 T-cell fractions. RNA was extracted with TriZol from bulk PBMCs, CD4 and CD8 fractions, and dextramer-positive and dextramer-negative fractions. Sequencing relied on an Illumina NovaSeq 6000. TCR cDNA was synthesized by 5'RACE template switching, through which a universal primer site and unique molecular identifiers were introduced. Priming of cDNA synthesis was performed from both the TCR alpha and TCR beta constant segments. Libraries were amplified in two PCR steps, with sample barcodes and sequencing adapters added in the second step. Libraries were sequenced on Illumina HiSeq 2500 (2x100 bp) or NovaSeq (2x150 bp). The authors' pipeline ran thus. MIGEC handled demultiplexing of reads and collapsing into UMI consensus sequences, while MiXCR performed V(D)J alignment. Vaccine-responding clonotypes were defined with edgeR using replicate PBMC samples, requiring FDR below 0.01 and a log2 fold change above 5 up to day 15. CD4 or CD8 identity was assigned to each bulk clonotype according to whether the clonotype was present at higher abundance in the sequenced CD4 repertoire or the sequenced CD8 repertoire. TCRdb trimmed public reads at Q25 via fastp, called clones via MiXCR and kept in-frame beta chains. One record per CDR3 amino acid sequence lists the most common genes and DNA. The V and J calls follow TCRdb's processing rather than the paper's. This sample lists around 120,000 distinct CDR3 sequences; roughly 15% were detected once. About 40% of the sample is in the top ten clones.

Trimming accounts for 5 bases at V and 5 bases at J, while the number of junction bases matched to no gene is 17. The germline V gene supplies CDR1 SGHAT and CDR2 FQNNGV. Its CDR3 holds 19 amino acids, cysteine through phenylalanine. Only the CDR3 portion is preserved as DNA: 57 bases, with reading frame beginning at the first base. Points on this clonotype: There is no known antigen for this receptor. The sample holds no much larger clone one base away, and base qualities are not on file.

What the study reported, not specific to this receptor: FACS-sorted repertoires could contain abundant contaminating clonotypes from the bulk population, so computational filtering was required. Only a couple of donors were included in the study, so the extent to which the findings can be generalized is limited. Compared with the primary T-cell response, the secondary T-cell response was faster but weaker, reaching its peak on day 5 rather than on day 15. A small fraction of clonotypes showed up in both the CD4 and CD8 compartments, probably as a result of convergent recombination. Most clones expanded after primary vaccination (almost 98% of CD4 and around nine tenths of CD8) were re-detected after the booster, suggesting that broad memory maintenance occurred.

Rearrangement joined TRBV11-2 to TRBJ2-3; the junction holds 12 bases that match TRBD2. The sequence came from a man younger than 35 who received the YFV17D yellow fever vaccine. The material sequenced was CD8+ T cells sorted from PBMCs, taken 5 days after the yellow fever booster vaccination. The sequenced DNA: TGTGCCAGCAGCCAAAGCGGACTAGCGGGACGTCCGGGGGTAGATACGCAGTATTTT. Its protein is CASSQSGLAGRPGVDTQYF.